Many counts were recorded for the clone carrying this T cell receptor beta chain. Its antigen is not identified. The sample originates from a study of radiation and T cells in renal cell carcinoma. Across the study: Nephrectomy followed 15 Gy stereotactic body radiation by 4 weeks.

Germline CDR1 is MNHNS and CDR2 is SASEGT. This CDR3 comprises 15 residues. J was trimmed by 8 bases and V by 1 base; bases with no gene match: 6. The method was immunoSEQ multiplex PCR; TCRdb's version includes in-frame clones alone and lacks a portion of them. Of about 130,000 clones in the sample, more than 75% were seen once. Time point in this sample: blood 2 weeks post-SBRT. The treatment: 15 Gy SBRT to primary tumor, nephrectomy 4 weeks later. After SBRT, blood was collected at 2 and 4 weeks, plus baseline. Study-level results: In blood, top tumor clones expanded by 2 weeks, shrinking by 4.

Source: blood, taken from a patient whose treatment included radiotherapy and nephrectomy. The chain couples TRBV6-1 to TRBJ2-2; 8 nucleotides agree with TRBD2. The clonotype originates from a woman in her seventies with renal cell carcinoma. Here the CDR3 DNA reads TGTGCCAGCAGTGAAGATCGGGGGGGCCCAGGGGAGCTGTTTTTT. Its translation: CASSEDRGGPGELFF.